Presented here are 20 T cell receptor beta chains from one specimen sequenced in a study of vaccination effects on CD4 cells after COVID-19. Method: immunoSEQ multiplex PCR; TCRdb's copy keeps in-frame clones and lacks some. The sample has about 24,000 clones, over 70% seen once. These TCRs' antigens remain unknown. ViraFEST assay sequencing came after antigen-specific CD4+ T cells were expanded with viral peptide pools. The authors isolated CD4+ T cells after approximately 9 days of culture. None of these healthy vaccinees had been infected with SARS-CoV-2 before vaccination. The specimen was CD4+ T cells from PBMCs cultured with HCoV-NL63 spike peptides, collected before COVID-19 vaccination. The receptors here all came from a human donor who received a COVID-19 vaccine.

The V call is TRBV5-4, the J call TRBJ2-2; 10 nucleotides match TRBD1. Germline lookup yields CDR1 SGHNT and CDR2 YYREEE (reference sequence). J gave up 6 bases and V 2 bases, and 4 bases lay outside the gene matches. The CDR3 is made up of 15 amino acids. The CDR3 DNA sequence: TGTGCCAGCAGCTTTATGGACAGGGGGGCCGGGGAGCTGTTTTTT. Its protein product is CASSFMDRGAGELFF.

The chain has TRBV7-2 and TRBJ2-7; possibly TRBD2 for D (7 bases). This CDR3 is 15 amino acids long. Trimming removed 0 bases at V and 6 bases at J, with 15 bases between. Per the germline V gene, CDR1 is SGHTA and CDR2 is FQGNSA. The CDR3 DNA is TGTGCCAGCAGCTTAGCAGGGGGGTCGGGAGGCGAGCAGTACTTC. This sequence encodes CASSLAGGSGGEQYF.

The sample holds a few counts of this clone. CDR3 DNA: TGCGCCAGCAGCTTGCTACTAGCGGGAGAGACCCAGTACTTC. Translated, it gives CASSLLLAGETQYF. This rearrangement joins TRBV5-1 to TRBJ2-5; 9 bases are a match to TRBD2. CDR1 is SGHRS, CDR2 YFSETQ, per germline. This CDR3 region has 14 residues. V lost 1 base, J lost 4 bases, and 2 bases stayed unmatched.

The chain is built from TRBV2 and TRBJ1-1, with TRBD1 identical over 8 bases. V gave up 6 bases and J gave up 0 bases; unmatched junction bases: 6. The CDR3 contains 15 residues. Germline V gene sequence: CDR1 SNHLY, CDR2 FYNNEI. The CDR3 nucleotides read TGTGCCAGCAGCCGGGGACAGGCGATGAACACTGAAGCTTTCTTT. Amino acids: CASSRGQAMNTEAFF.

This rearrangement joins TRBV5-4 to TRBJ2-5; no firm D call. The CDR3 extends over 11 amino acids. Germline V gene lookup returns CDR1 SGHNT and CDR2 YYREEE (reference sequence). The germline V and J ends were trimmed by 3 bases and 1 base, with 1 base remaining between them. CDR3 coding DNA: TGTGCCAGCAGCTCCCAAGAGACCCAGTACTTC. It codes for CASSSQETQYF.

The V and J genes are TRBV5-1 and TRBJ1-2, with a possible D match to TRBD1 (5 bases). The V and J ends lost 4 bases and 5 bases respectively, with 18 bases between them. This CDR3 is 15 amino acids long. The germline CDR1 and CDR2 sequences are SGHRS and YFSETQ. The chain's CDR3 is CASSMDGQGRYGYTF. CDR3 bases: TGCGCCAGCAGCATGGACGGGCAGGGACGTTATGGCTACACCTTC.

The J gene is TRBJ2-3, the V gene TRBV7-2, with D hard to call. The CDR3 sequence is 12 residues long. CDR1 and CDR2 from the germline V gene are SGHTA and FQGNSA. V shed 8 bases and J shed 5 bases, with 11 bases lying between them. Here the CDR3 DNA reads TGTGCCAGCGGCCTCTTGAAAGATACGCAGTATTTT. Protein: CASGLLKDTQYF.

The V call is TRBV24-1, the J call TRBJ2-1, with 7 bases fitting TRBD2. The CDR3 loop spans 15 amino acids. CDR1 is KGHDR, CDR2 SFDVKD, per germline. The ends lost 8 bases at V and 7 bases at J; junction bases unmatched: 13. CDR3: CATKSQRELRNEQFF. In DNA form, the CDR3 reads TGTGCCACCAAAAGCCAGCGGGAACTTAGGAATGAGCAGTTCTTC.

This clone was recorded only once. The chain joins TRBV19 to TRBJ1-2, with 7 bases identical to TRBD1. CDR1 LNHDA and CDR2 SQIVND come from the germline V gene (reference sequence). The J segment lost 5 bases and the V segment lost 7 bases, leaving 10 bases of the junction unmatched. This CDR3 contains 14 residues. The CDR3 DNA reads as TGTGCCAGTATACCGGACAGGCTTAGTTATGGCTACACCTTC. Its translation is CASIPDRLSYGYTF.

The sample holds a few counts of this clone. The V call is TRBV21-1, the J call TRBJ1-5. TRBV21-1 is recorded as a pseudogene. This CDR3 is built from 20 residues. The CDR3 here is CASSKADREGNMASNQPQHF. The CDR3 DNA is TGTGCCAGCAGCAAGGCCGACAGGGAGGGAAATATGGCTAGCAATCAGCCCCAGCATTTT.

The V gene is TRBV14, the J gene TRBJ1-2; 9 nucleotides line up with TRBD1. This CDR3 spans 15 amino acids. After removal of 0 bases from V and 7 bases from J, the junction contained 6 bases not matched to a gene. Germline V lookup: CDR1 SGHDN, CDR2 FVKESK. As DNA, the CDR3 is TGTGCCAGCAGCCAAGATTACAGGGGGCTCGGTGGCTACACCTTC. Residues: CASSQDYRGLGGYTF.

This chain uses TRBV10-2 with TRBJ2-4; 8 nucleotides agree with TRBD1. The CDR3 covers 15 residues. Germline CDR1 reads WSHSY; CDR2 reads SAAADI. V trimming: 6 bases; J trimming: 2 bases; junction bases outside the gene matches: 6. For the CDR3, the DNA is TGCGCCAGCAGCGATCAGGGGGCGACCAAAAACATTCAGTACTTC. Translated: CASSDQGATKNIQYF.

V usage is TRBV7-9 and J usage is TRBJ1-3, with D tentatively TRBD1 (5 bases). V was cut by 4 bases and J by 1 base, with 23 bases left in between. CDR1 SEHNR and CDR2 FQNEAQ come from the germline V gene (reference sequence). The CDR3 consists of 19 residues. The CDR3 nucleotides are TGTGCCAGCAGCTGGGGCGGACAAGGCCACCCCTCATCTGGAAACACCATATATTTT. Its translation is CASSWGGQGHPSSGNTIYF.

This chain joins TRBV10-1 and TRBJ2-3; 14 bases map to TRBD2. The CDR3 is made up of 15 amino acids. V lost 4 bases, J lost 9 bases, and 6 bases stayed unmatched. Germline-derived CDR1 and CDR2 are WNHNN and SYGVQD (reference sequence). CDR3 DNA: TGCGCCAGCAGTGCGGGACTAGCGGGGGCTGGAACGCAGTATTTT. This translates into CASSAGLAGAGTQYF.

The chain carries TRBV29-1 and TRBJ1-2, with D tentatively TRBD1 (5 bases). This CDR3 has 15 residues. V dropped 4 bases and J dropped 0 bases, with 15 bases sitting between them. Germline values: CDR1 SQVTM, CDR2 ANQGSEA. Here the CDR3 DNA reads TGCAGCGTTGGAGGGACTTGGGGGTCTAACTATGGCTACACCTTC. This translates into CSVGGTWGSNYGYTF.

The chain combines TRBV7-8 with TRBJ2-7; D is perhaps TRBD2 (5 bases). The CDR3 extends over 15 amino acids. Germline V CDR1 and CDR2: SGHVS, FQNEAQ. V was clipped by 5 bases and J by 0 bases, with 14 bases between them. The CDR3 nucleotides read TGTGCCAGCAGCCCTAGGAGGACCATCTCCTACGAGCAGTACTTC. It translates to CASSPRRTISYEQYF. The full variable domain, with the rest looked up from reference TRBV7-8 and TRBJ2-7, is GAGVSQSPRYKVAKRGQDVALRCDPISGHVSLFWYQQALGQGPEFLTYFQNEAQLDKSGLPSDRFFAERPEGSVSTLKIQRTQQEDSAVYLCASSPRRTISYEQYFGPGTRLTVT.

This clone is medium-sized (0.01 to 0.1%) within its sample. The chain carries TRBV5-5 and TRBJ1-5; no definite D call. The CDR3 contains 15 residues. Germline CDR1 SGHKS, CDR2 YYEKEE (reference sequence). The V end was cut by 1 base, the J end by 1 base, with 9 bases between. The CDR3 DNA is TGTGCCAGCAGCTTGACCGTACTCAGCAATCAGCCCCAGCATTTT. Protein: CASSLTVLSNQPQHF.

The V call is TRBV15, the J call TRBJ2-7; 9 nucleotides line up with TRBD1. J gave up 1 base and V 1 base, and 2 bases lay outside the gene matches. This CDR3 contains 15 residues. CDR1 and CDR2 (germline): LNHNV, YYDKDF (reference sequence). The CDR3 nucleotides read TGTGCCACCAGCAGAGGGACAGGGGATTCCTACGAGCAGTACTTC. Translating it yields CATSRGTGDSYEQYF.

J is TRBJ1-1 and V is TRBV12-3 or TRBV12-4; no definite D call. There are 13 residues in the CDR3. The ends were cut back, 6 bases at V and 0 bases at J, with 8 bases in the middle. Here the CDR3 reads CASSPTLNTEAFF. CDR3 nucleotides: TGTGCCAGCAGCCCTACATTGAACACTGAAGCTTTCTTT.

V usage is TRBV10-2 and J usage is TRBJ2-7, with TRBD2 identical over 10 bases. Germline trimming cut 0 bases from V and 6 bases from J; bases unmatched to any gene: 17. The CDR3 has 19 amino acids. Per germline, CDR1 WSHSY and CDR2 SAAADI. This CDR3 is CASSESLGASGGKQGEQYF. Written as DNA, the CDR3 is TGCGCCAGCAGTGAGTCGTTGGGGGCTAGCGGGGGCAAGCAAGGCGAGCAGTACTTC.